Below, 11 T cell receptor beta chains from the same sample are listed, as sequenced in a study of cytomegalovirus exposure and HLA in healthy donors. PCR amplification relied on 60 Vbeta primers (plus 13 Jbeta primers). The table came from immunoSEQ multiplex PCR; TCRdb's copy has only in-frame clones and leaves some out. The repertoire holds roughly 150,000 clones, with approximately 80% as singletons. The sequenced sample consisted of PBMCs. The receptors come from a young man in good health and CMV-seronegative.

The chain is built from TRBV6-5 and TRBJ2-7, with D tentatively TRBD2 (6 bases). Trimming shortened V by 2 bases and J by 5 bases, and 10 bases separated the two germline ends. Germline loops: CDR1 MNHEY, CDR2 SVGAGI. The CDR3 covers 13 residues. As DNA, the CDR3 is TGTGCCAGCAGTTACAGGGAGGAAAACGAGCAGTACTTC. Protein product: CASSYREENEQYF.

This clone was seen once. J is TRBJ1-5 and V is TRBV19; 8 bases fit TRBD1. This CDR3 comprises 15 residues. Germline V gene data show CDR1 as LNHDA and CDR2 as SQIVND (reference sequence). V lost 5 bases and J lost 2; bases outside the gene matches: 5. This chain's CDR3 is CASSGKGQGNQPQHF. The CDR3 DNA reads as TGTGCCAGTAGTGGAAAGGGACAGGGCAATCAGCCCCAGCATTTT.

The chain joins TRBV15 to TRBJ2-1, with 8 bases aligning to TRBD2. CDR1 and CDR2 (germline): LNHNV, YYDKDF (reference sequence). This CDR3 has 18 amino acids. The trim removed 0 bases at V and 2 bases at J, leaving 9 bases unmatched. CDR3 amino acids: CATSRDSQLAAAYNEQFF. The CDR3 DNA sequence: TGTGCCACCAGCAGAGATTCCCAACTAGCGGCCGCCTACAATGAGCAGTTCTTC. Full variable domain (remainder filled in from reference TRBV15 and TRBJ2-1): DAMVIQNPRYQVTQFGKPVTLSCSQTLNHNVMYWYQQKSSQAPKLLFHYYDKDFNNEADTPDNFQSRRPNTSFCFLDIRSPGLGDTAMYLCATSRDSQLAAAYNEQFFGPGTRLTVL.

This chain uses TRBV18 with TRBJ1-1; 7 nucleotides align to TRBD1. The CDR3 spans 14 residues. Germline lookup yields CDR1 KGHSH and CDR2 LQKENI. V lost 6 bases, J lost 1 base, and 5 bases stayed unmatched. The CDR3 loop is CASSRDRANTEAFF. DNA of the CDR3: TGTGCCAGCTCCCGAGACAGGGCGAACACTGAAGCTTTCTTT.

The V gene is TRBV5-1, the J gene TRBJ2-7; the match to TRBD2 covers 9 bases. The CDR3 consists of 17 residues. The germline V gene has CDR1 SGHRS and CDR2 YFSETQ. V was clipped by 0 bases and J by 1 base; unmatched bases: 8. This chain's CDR3 is CASSLALASGTSYEQYF. CDR3 sequence (DNA): TGCGCCAGCAGCTTGGCCCTGGCTAGCGGGACATCCTACGAGCAGTACTTC.

The chain couples TRBV4-1 to TRBJ2-5; tentative D call: TRBD2 (5 bases). This CDR3 has 17 residues. V was cut by 4 bases and J by 4 bases, with 22 bases left in between. Germline V gene data show CDR1 as MGHRA and CDR2 as YSYEKL. This CDR3 is CASSPTLREGRLETQYF. CDR3 in DNA: TGCGCCAGCAGCCCCACCTTGAGAGAGGGCCGATTAGAGACCCAGTACTTC.

This chain's CDR3 is CASSISGQGWETQYF. In nucleotides, the CDR3 is TGCGCCAGCAGCATCTCGGGACAGGGATGGGAGACCCAGTACTTC. The J gene is TRBJ2-5, the V gene TRBV5-1; 9 bases match TRBD1. The junction had 9 bases not matched to a gene; V was cut back by 4 bases and J by 5 bases. CDR1 and CDR2 from the germline V gene are SGHRS and YFSETQ. The CDR3 length is 15 residues.

The CDR3 spells CASSLGLSWEEQYF. For the CDR3, the DNA is TGTGCCAGCAGCTTGGGCCTCAGCTGGGAGGAGCAGTACTTC. The rearrangement links TRBV5-4 to TRBJ2-7; a possible D gene is TRBD2 (5 bases). The CDR3 has 14 residues. The V end was cut by 0 bases, the J end by 7 bases, with 14 bases between. CDR1 is SGHNT and CDR2 is YYREEE in the germline V gene (reference sequence).

The gene calls are TRBV7-9 and TRBJ1-2; 9 nucleotides match TRBD1. Trimming removed 3 bases from V and 6 bases from J; junction bases left unmatched: 11. The germline CDR1 and CDR2 sequences are SEHNR and FQNEAQ (reference sequence). This CDR3 comprises 16 residues. The CDR3 nucleotides are TGTGCCAGCAGCTTTTCCGGGACAGGGTACGGGAATGGCTACACCTTC. This codes for CASSFSGTGYGNGYTF.

This clone was observed a handful of times. The rearrangement uses TRBV15 and TRBJ1-3; maybe TRBD1 (5 bases). Germline-derived CDR1 and CDR2 are LNHNV and YYDKDF (reference sequence). This CDR3 contains 16 residues. Trimming cost V 5 bases and J 0 bases, with 14 bases left between them. The CDR3 spells CATSFGGLLSGNTIYF. CDR3 sequence (DNA): TGTGCCACCAGCTTTGGGGGACTGCTCTCTGGAAACACCATATATTTT. The full variable domain, with the rest looked up from reference TRBV15 and TRBJ1-3, is DAMVIQNPRYQVTQFGKPVTLSCSQTLNHNVMYWYQQKSSQAPKLLFHYYDKDFNNEADTPDNFQSRRPNTSFCFLDIRSPGLGDTAMYLCATSFGGLLSGNTIYFGEGSWLTVV.

In nucleotides, the CDR3 is TGTGCCAGCAGTTACTCGGTCCAGTCTTCTGAAAAACTGTTTTTT. It yields the protein CASSYSVQSSEKLFF. The J gene is TRBJ1-4, the V gene TRBV6-5; D not resolved. The CDR3 spans 15 residues. CDR1 MNHEY and CDR2 SVGAGI come from the germline V gene. The V end was cut by 0 bases, the J end by 7 bases, with 12 bases between.